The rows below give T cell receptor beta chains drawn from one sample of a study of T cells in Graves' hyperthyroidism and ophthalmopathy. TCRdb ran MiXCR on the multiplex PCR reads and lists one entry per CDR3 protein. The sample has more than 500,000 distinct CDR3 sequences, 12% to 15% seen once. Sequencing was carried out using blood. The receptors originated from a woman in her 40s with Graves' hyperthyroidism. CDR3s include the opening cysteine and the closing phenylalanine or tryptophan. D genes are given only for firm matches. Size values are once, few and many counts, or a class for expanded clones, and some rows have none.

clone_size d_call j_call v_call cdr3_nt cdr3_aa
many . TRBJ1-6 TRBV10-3 TGTGCCATCAGTGACAGGGAAAATTCACCCCTCCACTTT CAISDRENSPLHF
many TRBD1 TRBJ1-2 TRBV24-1 TGTGCCACCAGTGATCCCCGGGACAGATGGTCTGGCTACACCTTC CATSDPRDRWSGYTF
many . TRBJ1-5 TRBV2 TGTGCCATAGCCGGGGACACGAATCAGCCCCAGCATTTT CAIAGDTNQPQHF
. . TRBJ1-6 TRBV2 TGTGCCAGCAGTGAGAGGGGGGAAAGGTCCTATAATTCACCCCTCCACTTT CASSERGERSYNSPLHF
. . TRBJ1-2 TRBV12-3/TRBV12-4 TGTGCCAGCAGTTTTTCCAGGGGAGCGTTCTATGGCTACACCTTC CASSFSRGAFYGYTF
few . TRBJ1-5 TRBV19 TGTGCCAGTACCTTACAGGGCGTGAGGGGCAATCAGCCCCAGCATTTT CASTLQGVRGNQPQHF
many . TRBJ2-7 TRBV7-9 TGTGCCAGCAGCTTATCCGCAGGAATATACTCCTACGAGCAGTACTTC CASSLSAGIYSYEQYF
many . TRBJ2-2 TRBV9 TGTGCCAGCAGCTCCAGACAGCCCACCGGGGAGCTGTTTTTT CASSSRQPTGELFF
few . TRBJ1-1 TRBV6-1 TGTGCCAGCAGTGAAGCGTGGAGGGATGCTTTCTTT CASSEAWRDAFF
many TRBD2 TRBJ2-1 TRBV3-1 TGTGCCAGCAGCCAAGATGGCGGGAGGGCTGAGCAGTTCTTC CASSQDGGRAEQFF
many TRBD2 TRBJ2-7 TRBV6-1 TGTGCCAGCAGTCCAGGGACTAGCGGCCACTACGAGCAGTACTTC CASSPGTSGHYEQYF
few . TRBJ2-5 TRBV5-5 TGTGCCAGCAGCCCGCTGTACCAAGAGACCCAGTACTTC CASSPLYQETQYF
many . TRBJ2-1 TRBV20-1 TGCAGTGCAGCTTCGGACAGCTACAATGAGCAGTTCTTC CSAASDSYNEQFF
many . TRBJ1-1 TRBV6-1 TGTGCCAGCAGGCGATACAGGGAAGGGGGTGAAGCTTTCTTT CASRRYREGGEAFF
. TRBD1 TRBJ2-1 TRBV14 TGTGCCAGCAGCCAGGTAGGACAGGGGAGTTACAATGAGCAGTTCTTC CASSQVGQGSYNEQFF
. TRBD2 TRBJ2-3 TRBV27 TGTGCCAGCAGTAACTTAGCGGGAGGGCCCACAGATACGCAGTATTTT CASSNLAGGPTDTQYF
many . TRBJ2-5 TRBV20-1 TGCAGTGCTAGGGGCAACGAAGAGACCCAGTACTTC CSARGNEETQYF
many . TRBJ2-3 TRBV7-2 TGTGCCAGCAGGCGACTCGGGGAAGATACGCAGTATTTT CASRRLGEDTQYF
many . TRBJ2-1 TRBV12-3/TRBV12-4 TGTGCCAGCAGTTCAACCGGGACTCTCAATGAGCAGTTCTTC CASSSTGTLNEQFF
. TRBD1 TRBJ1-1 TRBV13 TGTGCCAGCAGCCGACAGGGGGCTGAGGACACTGAAGCTTTCTTT CASSRQGAEDTEAFF
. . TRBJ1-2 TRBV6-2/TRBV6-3 TGTGCCAGCAGTCGGGGGGCCCTTGGCTACACCTTC CASSRGALGYTF
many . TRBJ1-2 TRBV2 TGTGCCAGCAGTGATGGACTCTATGGCTACACCTTC CASSDGLYGYTF
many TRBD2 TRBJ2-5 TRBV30 TGTGCCTGGAGTGACACTAGCGGGAGAAACCAAGAGACCCAGTACTTC CAWSDTSGRNQETQYF